There are a few counts of the clone carrying this TCR beta chain. No antigen is known for it. These data come from a study of T-cell reconstitution after alpha-beta-depleted transplantation in children. Findings and caveats of the study: Alpha-beta T cells present about two months after transplant were reported to originate from several hundred expanded graft clones. T-cell numbers and diversity, one year after transplant, stemmed largely from T cells that were newly produced. Where some patients showed high TCRbeta diversity at day 60, it came from recipient T cells and thymic progenitors that had survived.

TCRbeta library construction was performed incorporating unique molecular identifiers. TCRdb processed the PCR reads anew with MiXCR; each CDR3 protein has one entry. Among about 300,000 distinct CDR3 sequences, around 7.1% were seen once, and the ten largest hold about 9.1%. The J segment lost 8 bases and the V segment lost 0 bases, leaving 9 bases of the junction unmatched. CDR3 length equals 16 residues. Looked up from germline, CDR1 is DFQATT and CDR2 is SNEGSKA (reference sequence). This chain joins TRBV20-1 and TRBJ1-4; 10 bases line up with TRBD1. This TCR came from a female patient between 2 and 15 years old who had a stem cell transplant for Fanconi anemia, so the T cells may come from the graft donor. Sequenced here: peripheral blood, sampled 360 days after TCRalphabeta/CD19-depleted stem cell transplant. CDR3 coding DNA: TGCAGTGCTAGAGATCTGACAGGGGGCGCGGCAGAAAAACTGTTTTTT. It specifies CSARDLTGGAAEKLFF.